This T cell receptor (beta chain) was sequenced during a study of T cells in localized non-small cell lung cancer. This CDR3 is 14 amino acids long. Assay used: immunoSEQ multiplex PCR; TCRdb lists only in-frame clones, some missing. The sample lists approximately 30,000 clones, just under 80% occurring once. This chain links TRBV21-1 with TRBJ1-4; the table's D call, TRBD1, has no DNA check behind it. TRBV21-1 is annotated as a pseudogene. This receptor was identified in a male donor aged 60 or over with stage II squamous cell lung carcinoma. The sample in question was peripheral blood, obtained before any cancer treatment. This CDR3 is CASNGQEVYEKLFF. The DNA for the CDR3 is TGTGCCAGCAACGGACAGGAGGTTTATGAAAAACTGTTTTTT.